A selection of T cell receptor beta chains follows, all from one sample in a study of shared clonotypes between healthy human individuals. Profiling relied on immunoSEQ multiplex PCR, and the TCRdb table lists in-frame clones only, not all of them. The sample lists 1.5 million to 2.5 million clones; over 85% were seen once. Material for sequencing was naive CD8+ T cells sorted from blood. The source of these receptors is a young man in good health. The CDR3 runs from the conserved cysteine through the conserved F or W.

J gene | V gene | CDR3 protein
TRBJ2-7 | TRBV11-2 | CASSYASGLTYEQYF
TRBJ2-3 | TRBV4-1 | CASSQHVVAGADTQYF
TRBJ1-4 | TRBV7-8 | CASSFDGQGIEKLFF
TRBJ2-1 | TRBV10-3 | CAISVRLAAYNEQFF
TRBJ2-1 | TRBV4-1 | CASSHGTSGDYNEQFF
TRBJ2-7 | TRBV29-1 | CSVSDRSHYEQYF
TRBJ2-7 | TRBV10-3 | CAISEWDPPEFNYEQYF
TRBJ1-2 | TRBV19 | CASSIDLDSINYGYTF
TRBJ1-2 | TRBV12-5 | CASAYRDGYTF
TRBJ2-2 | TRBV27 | CASSLLAGVVELFF
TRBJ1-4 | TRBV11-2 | CASRNWASPGEKLFF